This TCR beta chain derives from a study of cytomegalovirus exposure and HLA in healthy donors. Study-wide results and caveats: More clonal expansion characterized HLA-associated TCR beta chains than equally common others in a later analysis. The productive fraction for most TCR beta V segments was about 90% or about 30% in an earlier analysis.

Germline V lookup: CDR1 SGHRS, CDR2 YFSETQ. V was trimmed by 4 bases and J by 2 bases, leaving 14 bases between them. The CDR3 is 15 residues long. The study ran its PCR with 60 Vbeta and 13 Jbeta primers. Produced via immunoSEQ multiplex PCR; TCRdb's table is partial and in-frame only. The sample lists some 150,000 clones; approximately 82% were seen once. Donors sampled were nominally healthy, though unrecorded immune exposures were likely. As regards this clone: Its antigen is not identified.

J is TRBJ2-3 and V is TRBV5-1, with D possibly matching TRBD2 (6 bases). Material for sequencing was PBMCs. The clonotype comes from a man between 25 and 39 years old in good health and CMV-seropositive. For the CDR3, the DNA is TGCGCCAGCAGCCCAACCAGCGGGTCCACAGATACGCAGTATTTT. Residues: CASSPTSGSTDTQYF.